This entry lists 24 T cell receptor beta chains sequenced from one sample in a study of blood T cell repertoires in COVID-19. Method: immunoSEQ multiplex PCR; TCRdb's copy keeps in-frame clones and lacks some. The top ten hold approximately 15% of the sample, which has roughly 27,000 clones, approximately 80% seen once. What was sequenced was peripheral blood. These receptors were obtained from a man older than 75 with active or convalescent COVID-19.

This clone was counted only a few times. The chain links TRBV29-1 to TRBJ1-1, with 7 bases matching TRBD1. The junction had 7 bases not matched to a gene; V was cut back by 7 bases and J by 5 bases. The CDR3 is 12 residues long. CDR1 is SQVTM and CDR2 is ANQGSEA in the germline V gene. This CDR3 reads CSGDDRETEAFF. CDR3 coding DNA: TGCAGCGGCGACGACAGGGAAACTGAAGCTTTCTTT.

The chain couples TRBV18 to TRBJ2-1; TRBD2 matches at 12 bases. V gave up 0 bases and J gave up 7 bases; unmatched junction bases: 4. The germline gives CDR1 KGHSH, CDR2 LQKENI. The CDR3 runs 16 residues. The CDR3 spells CASSPPASGRGNEQFF. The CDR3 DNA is TGTGCCAGCTCACCACCGGCTAGCGGGAGGGGGAATGAGCAGTTCTTC.

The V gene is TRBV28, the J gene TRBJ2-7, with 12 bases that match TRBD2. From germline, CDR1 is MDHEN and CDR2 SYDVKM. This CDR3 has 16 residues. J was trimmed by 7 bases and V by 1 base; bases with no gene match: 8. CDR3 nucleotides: TGTGCCAGCAGTTTATTCAAGACTAGCGGGAGCTGGGAGCAGTACTTC. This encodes CASSLFKTSGSWEQYF.

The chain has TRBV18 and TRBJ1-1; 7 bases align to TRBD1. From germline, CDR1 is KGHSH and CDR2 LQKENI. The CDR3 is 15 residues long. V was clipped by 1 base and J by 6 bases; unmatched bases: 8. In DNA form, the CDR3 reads TGTGCCAGCTCACCACGGGGGACAGCTGGGCCTGAAGCTTTCTTT. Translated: CASSPRGTAGPEAFF.

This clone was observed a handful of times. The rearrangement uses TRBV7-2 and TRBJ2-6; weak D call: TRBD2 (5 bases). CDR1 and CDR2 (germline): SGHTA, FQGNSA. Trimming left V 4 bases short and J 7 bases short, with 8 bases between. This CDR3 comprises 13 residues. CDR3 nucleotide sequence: TGTGCCAGCAGCTCCGGGATTGCCAACGTCCTGACTTTC. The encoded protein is CASSSGIANVLTF. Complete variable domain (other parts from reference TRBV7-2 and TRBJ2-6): GAGVSQSPSNKVTEKGKDVELRCDPISGHTALYWYRQSLGQGLEFLIYFQGNSAPDKSGLPSDRFSAERTGGSVSTLTIQRTQQEDSAVYLCASSSGIANVLTFGAGSRLTVL.

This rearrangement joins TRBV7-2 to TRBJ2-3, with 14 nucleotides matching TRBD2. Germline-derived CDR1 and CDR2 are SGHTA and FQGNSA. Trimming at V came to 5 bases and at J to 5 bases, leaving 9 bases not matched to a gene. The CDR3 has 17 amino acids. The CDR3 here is CASSERLAGGQLDTQYF. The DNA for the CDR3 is TGTGCCAGCAGCGAGAGACTAGCGGGGGGGCAATTAGATACGCAGTATTTT.

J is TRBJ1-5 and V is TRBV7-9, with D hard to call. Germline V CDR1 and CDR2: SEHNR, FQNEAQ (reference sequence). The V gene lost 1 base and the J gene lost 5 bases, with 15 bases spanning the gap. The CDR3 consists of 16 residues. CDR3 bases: TGTGCCAGCAGCTTAGTTGGCAAGGGCGGGGATCAGCCCCAGCATTTT. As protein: CASSLVGKGGDQPQHF.

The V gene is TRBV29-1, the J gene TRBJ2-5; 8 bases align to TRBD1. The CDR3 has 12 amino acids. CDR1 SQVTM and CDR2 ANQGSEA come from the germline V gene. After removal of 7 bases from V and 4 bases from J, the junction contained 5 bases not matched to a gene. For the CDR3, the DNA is TGCAGCGGATTACAGGGGGGAGAGACCCAGTACTTC. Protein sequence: CSGLQGGETQYF.

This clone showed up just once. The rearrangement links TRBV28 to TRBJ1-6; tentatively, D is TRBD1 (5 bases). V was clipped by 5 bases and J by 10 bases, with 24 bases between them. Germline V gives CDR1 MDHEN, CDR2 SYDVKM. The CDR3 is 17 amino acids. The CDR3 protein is CASSRSGRSPIESPLHF. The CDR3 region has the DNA TGTGCCAGCAGTCGCTCAGGGCGATCCCCTATTGAATCACCCCTCCACTTT.

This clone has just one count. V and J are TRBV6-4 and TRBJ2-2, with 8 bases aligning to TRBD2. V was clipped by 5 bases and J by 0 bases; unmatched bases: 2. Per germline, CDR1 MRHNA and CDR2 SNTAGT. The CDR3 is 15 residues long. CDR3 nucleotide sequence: TGTGCCAGCAGTTATAGCGGGACGAACACCGGGGAGCTGTTTTTT. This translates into CASSYSGTNTGELFF.

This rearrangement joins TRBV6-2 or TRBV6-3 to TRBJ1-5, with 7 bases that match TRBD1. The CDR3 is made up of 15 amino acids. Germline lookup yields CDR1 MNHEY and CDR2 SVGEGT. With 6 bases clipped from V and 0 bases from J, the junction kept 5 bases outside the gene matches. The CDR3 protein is CASRPTGASNQPQHF. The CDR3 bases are TGTGCCAGCAGGCCTACAGGGGCTAGCAATCAGCCCCAGCATTTT.

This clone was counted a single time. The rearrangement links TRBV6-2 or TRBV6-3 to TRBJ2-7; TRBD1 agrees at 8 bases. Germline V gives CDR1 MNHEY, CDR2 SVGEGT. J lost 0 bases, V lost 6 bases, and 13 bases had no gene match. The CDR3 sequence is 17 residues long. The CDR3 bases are TGTGCCAGCAGCGCAGGGGGCGCAACCTTTTTCTCCTACGAGCAGTACTTC. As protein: CASSAGGATFFSYEQYF.

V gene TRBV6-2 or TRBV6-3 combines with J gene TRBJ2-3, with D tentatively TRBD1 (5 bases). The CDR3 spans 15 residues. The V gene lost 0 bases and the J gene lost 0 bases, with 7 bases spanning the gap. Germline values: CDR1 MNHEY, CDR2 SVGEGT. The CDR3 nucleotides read TGTGCCAGCAGTTACTCTTCAGGGAGCACAGATACGCAGTATTTT. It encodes CASSYSSGSTDTQYF.

CDR3 DNA: TGCAGCGTTGTTCCTCAGGGACAGCAAGAGACCCAGTACTTC. Translated, it gives CSVVPQGQQETQYF. The chain recombines TRBV29-1 with TRBJ2-5; TRBD1 matches at 7 bases. This CDR3 spans 14 amino acids. CDR1 SQVTM and CDR2 ANQGSEA come from the germline V gene. V was clipped by 4 bases and J by 2 bases; unmatched bases: 7.

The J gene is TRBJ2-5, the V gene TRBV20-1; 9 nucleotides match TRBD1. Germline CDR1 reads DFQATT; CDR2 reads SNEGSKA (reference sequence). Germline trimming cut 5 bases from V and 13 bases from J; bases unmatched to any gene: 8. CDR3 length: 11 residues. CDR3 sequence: CSALGTGSSYF. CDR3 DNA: TGCAGTGCTTTGGGGACAGGGTCATCGTACTTC.

The CDR3 nucleotides are TGTGCCAGCAGTTCCCCTAACCTCTACGAGCAGTACTTC. This gives the protein CASSSPNLYEQYF. This sequence joins TRBV28 and TRBJ2-7; D not resolved. This CDR3 contains 13 residues. Germline CDR1 MDHEN, CDR2 SYDVKM. Trimming removed 4 bases from V and 3 bases from J, with 10 bases in between.

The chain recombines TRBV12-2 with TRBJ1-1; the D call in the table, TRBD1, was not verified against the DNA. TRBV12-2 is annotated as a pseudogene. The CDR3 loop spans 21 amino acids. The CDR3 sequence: CASRPKTGREPIEMKNTEAFF. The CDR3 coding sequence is TGTGCAAGTCGCCCAAAGACAGGGAGAGAACCAATCGAAATGAAGAACACTGAAGCTTTCTTT.

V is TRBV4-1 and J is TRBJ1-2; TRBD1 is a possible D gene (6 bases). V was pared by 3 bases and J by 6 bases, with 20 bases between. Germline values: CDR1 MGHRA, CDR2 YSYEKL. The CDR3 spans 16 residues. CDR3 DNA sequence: TGCGCCAGCAGCCAGCCGGAGGGGGGGCTTAGTAATGGCTACACCTTC. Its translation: CASSQPEGGLSNGYTF.

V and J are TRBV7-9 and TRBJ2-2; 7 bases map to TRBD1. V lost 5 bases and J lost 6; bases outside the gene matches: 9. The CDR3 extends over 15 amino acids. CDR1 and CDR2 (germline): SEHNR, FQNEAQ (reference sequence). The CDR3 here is CASSPYTGVAGELFF. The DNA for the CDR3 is TGTGCCAGCAGCCCGTACACAGGGGTTGCCGGGGAGCTGTTTTTT.

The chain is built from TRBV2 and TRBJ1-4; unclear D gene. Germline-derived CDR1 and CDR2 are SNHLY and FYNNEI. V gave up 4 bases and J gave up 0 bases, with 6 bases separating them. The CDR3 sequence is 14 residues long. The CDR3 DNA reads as TGTGCCAGCAGTGGGGGAGCAACTAATGAAAAACTGTTTTTT. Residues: CASSGGATNEKLFF.

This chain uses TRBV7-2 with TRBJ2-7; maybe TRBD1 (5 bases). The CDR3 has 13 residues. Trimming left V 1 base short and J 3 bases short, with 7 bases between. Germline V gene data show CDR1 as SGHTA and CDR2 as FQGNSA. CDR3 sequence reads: CASSLGGFYEQYF. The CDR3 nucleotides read TGTGCCAGCAGCTTAGGGGGCTTCTACGAGCAGTACTTC.

The CDR3 sequence is CASSSRQGAGNEQFF. CDR3 coding DNA: TGCGCCAGCAGCTCCCGACAGGGGGCTGGGAATGAGCAGTTCTTC. The chain couples TRBV5-1 to TRBJ2-1; TRBD1 matches 10 bases. V shed 3 bases and J 7 bases; nucleotides not matched to a gene: 7. The CDR3 has 15 amino acids. Germline CDR1 and CDR2: SGHRS and YFSETQ.

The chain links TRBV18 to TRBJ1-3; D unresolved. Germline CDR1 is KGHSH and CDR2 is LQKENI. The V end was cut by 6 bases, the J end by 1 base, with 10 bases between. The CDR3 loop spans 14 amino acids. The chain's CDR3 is CASSETDSGNTIYF. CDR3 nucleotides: TGTGCCAGCTCCGAAACAGATTCTGGAAACACCATATATTTT.

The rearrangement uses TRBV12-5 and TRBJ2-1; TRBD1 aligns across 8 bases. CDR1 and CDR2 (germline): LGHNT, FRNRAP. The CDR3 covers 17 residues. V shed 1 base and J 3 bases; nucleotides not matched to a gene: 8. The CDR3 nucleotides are TGTGCTAGTGGTTTGGCTCAGGGACAGGCCCTCTACAATGAGCAGTTCTTC. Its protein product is CASGLAQGQALYNEQFF.